Following are 22 T cell receptor beta chains from one sample sequenced in a study of blood T cell repertoires in COVID-19. The repertoire was sequenced with immunoSEQ multiplex PCR; TCRdb's copy has only in-frame clones and lacks some. Altogether some 110,000 clones are present, 75% to 90% being singletons, with the ten largest covering less than 5%. The material sequenced was peripheral blood. Source of these receptors: a man aged 35 to 55 with acute or convalescent COVID-19.

The chain has TRBV7-8 and TRBJ2-5; 9 nucleotides line up with TRBD2. Trimming at V came to 4 bases and at J to 5 bases, leaving 11 bases not matched to a gene. CDR1 and CDR2 from the germline V gene are SGHVS and FQNEAQ. The CDR3 loop spans 16 amino acids. The CDR3 nucleotides are TGTGCCAGCAGCTCACGCAGTGTACTAGCGGGTGAGACCCAGTACTTC. This codes for CASSSRSVLAGETQYF.

The rearrangement uses TRBV12-3 or TRBV12-4 and TRBJ2-3; D remains unclear. V was pared by 5 bases and J by 5 bases, with 11 bases between. The CDR3 length is 13 residues. The CDR3 protein is CASSPSPGDTQYF. The CDR3 DNA reads TGTGCCAGCAGTCCGAGCCCCGGAGATACGCAGTATTTT.

The rearrangement uses TRBV6-5 and TRBJ2-1; no clear D gene. CDR1 and CDR2 from the germline V gene are MNHEY and SVGAGI. CDR3 length: 10 amino acids. V lost 7 bases, J lost 7 bases, and 5 bases lay in between. The CDR3, as DNA: TGTGCCAGCAAACGGAATGAGCAGTTCTTC. It encodes CASKRNEQFF.

The rearrangement links TRBV5-4 to TRBJ1-3, with D tentatively TRBD1 (5 bases). The V end lost 4 bases, the J end lost 4 bases, and 15 bases lay between the germline ends. Looked up from germline, CDR1 is SGHNT and CDR2 is YYREEE (reference sequence). This CDR3 is 15 amino acids long. The CDR3 DNA follows: TGTGCCAGCAGCCAGGCAGGGAAGGCGGGAAACACCATATATTTT. This gives the protein CASSQAGKAGNTIYF.

This clone came up once. V gene TRBV5-6 combines with J gene TRBJ1-6; 8 bases align to TRBD1. With 4 bases clipped from V and 9 bases from J, the junction kept 9 bases outside the gene matches. The CDR3 covers 15 residues. Germline CDR1 SGHDT, CDR2 YYEEEE. For the CDR3, the DNA is TGTGCCAGCAGCCCCCGGGACAGGATCGTTTCACCCCTCCACTTT. This gives the protein CASSPRDRIVSPLHF. The full variable domain, completed using reference TRBV5-6 and TRBJ1-6, is DAGVTQSPTHLIKTRGQQVTLRCSPKSGHDTVSWYQQALGQGPQFIFQYYEEEERQRGNFPDRFSGHQFPNYSSELNVNALLLGDSALYLCASSPRDRIVSPLHFGNGTRLTVT.

The chain uses TRBV11-3 and TRBJ2-1; 10 bases are a match to TRBD2. Germline V CDR1 and CDR2: SGHNT, YENEEA. V trimming: 0 bases; J trimming: 7 bases; junction bases outside the gene matches: 6. The CDR3 has 16 amino acids. The CDR3 DNA reads TGTGCCAGCAGCTTAGATTTGTCTAGCGGGAGAAATGAGCAGTTCTTC. It specifies CASSLDLSSGRNEQFF.

This clone was found once. The CDR3 sequence is CASSLDGRGGAVRNTEAFF. The CDR3 DNA sequence: TGTGCCAGCAGCTTAGATGGGAGAGGGGGGGCAGTCAGGAACACTGAAGCTTTCTTT. This chain links TRBV11-2 with TRBJ1-1; possibly TRBD1 for D (6 bases). Germline V gives CDR1 SGHAT, CDR2 FQNNGV. The CDR3 spans 19 residues. The germline V and J ends were trimmed by 0 bases and 1 base, with 21 bases remaining between them.

In this sample, this clone turned up once. J is TRBJ2-7 and V is TRBV27; no clear D gene. V gave up 2 bases and J gave up 0 bases, with 8 bases separating them. Germline CDR1 reads MNHEY; CDR2 reads SMNVEV (reference sequence). The CDR3 has 14 residues. Written as DNA, the CDR3 is TGTGCCAGCAGTTTAGAGCCCTCCTCCTACGAGCAGTACTTC. Translation gives CASSLEPSSYEQYF.

The V gene is TRBV9, the J gene TRBJ1-5; a weak D match, TRBD1 (5 bases). Germline V lookup: CDR1 SGDLS, CDR2 YYNGEE. There are 17 residues in the CDR3. V dropped 4 bases and J dropped 2 bases, with 19 bases sitting between them. Here the CDR3 DNA reads TGTGCCAGCAGCCCGGGGGATGGTTGGGGAGGCAATCAGCCCCAGCATTTT. This codes for CASSPGDGWGGNQPQHF.

The chain couples TRBV19 to TRBJ1-4; D ambiguous. V dropped 6 bases and J dropped 4 bases, with 18 bases sitting between them. The germline V gene has CDR1 LNHDA and CDR2 SQIVND (reference sequence). This CDR3 contains 16 residues. The CDR3 protein is CASRERAGQLNEKLFF. The DNA of the CDR3 is TGTGCCAGTAGAGAGAGGGCTGGGCAACTTAATGAAAAACTGTTTTTT.

The count of this clone is one. The chain recombines TRBV5-5 with TRBJ1-2; no definite D call. The CDR3 contains 16 residues. Germline V gives CDR1 SGHKS, CDR2 YYEKEE (reference sequence). V was trimmed by 4 bases and J by 0 bases, leaving 16 bases between them. CDR3 amino acids: CASSPTTKPSNYGYTF. The CDR3 DNA sequence: TGTGCCAGCAGCCCTACCACGAAACCTTCTAACTATGGCTACACCTTC.

The chain employs TRBV6-1 and TRBJ2-1; the match to TRBD2 covers 9 bases. The J segment lost 2 bases and the V segment lost 2 bases, leaving 1 base of the junction unmatched. There are 15 residues in the CDR3. From germline, CDR1 is MNHNS and CDR2 SASEGT. CDR3 region: CASSELAGAYNEQFF. The CDR3 bases are TGTGCCAGCAGTGAATTAGCGGGGGCCTACAATGAGCAGTTCTTC.

The V and J genes are TRBV7-9 and TRBJ1-4; 8 nucleotides line up with TRBD1. This CDR3 is 15 amino acids long. The germline V gene encodes CDR1 SEHNR and CDR2 FQNEAQ (reference sequence). V shed 5 bases, J shed 1 base, and the junction held 3 bases outside the gene matches. The CDR3 is CASSLGQGTNEKLFF. For the CDR3, the DNA is TGTGCCAGCAGCCTAGGACAGGGAACTAATGAAAAACTGTTTTTT.

V and J are TRBV25-1 and TRBJ1-1; D not certain. Trimming took off 2 bases at V and 0 bases at J, with 10 bases between the two ends. CDR1 and CDR2 from the germline V gene are MGHDK and SYGVNS. This CDR3 has 15 amino acids. The CDR3 spells CASSEKGGMNTEAFF. The CDR3 nucleotides read TGTGCCAGCAGTGAAAAGGGAGGGATGAACACTGAAGCTTTCTTT.

The rearrangement joins TRBV11-2 to TRBJ2-7; D not certain. Germline V gene data show CDR1 as SGHAT and CDR2 as FQNNGV. Trimming stripped 3 bases from V and 3 bases from J, with 3 bases between. The CDR3 totals 11 residues. The CDR3 region has the DNA TGTGCCAGCAGCTTCAGCTACGAGCAGTACTTC. This sequence encodes CASSFSYEQYF.

The gene calls are TRBV30 and TRBJ1-2; 9 nucleotides match TRBD1. The V gene's germline CDR1 is GTSNPN and CDR2 SVGIG (reference sequence). The CDR3 loop spans 13 amino acids. V gave up 2 bases and J gave up 6 bases; unmatched junction bases: 4. CDR3 sequence reads: CAWSRRTGDGYTF. Written as DNA, the CDR3 is TGTGCCTGGAGTCGACGGACAGGGGATGGCTACACCTTC.

This chain uses TRBV6-5 with TRBJ1-2, with D maybe TRBD1 (5 bases). CDR1 is MNHEY and CDR2 is SVGAGI in the germline V gene. This CDR3 contains 14 residues. The V end lost 10 bases, the J end lost 3 bases, and 18 bases lay between the germline ends. CDR3 nucleotide sequence: TGTGCCACCCTCCCATTAGACAGCTACTATGGCTACACCTTC. It is translated as CATLPLDSYYGYTF.

This clone was observed a single time. The V gene is TRBV30, the J gene TRBJ1-5; TRBD1 agrees at 8 bases. V dropped 4 bases and J dropped 6; count of bases not matched to a gene: 5. CDR1 GTSNPN and CDR2 SVGIG come from the germline V gene (reference sequence). The CDR3 runs 13 residues. CDR3 sequence: CAWTGGMGQPQHF. The CDR3 DNA reads as TGTGCCTGGACAGGGGGCATGGGTCAGCCCCAGCATTTT.

The chain employs TRBV25-1 and TRBJ1-6, with a tentative D call TRBD1 (5 bases). The CDR3 sequence is 16 residues long. Trimming removed 4 bases at V and 7 bases at J, with 17 bases between. Germline lookup yields CDR1 MGHDK and CDR2 SYGVNS. The CDR3 loop reads CASSASTVKGNSPLHF. The CDR3 nucleotides are TGTGCCAGCAGTGCTTCGACGGTGAAGGGGAATTCACCCCTCCACTTT.

V and J are TRBV5-4 and TRBJ2-3; TRBD2 matches 16 bases. V gave up 0 bases and J gave up 1 base; unmatched junction bases: 5. Germline CDR1 reads SGHNT; CDR2 reads YYREEE (reference sequence). The CDR3 has 19 residues. CDR3 region: CASSLAGTSGRAGTDTQYF. CDR3 bases: TGTGCCAGCAGCTTGGCCGGGACTAGCGGGAGGGCCGGCACAGATACGCAGTATTTT.

This chain links TRBV5-4 with TRBJ2-1; 11 bases align to TRBD2. V was pared by 4 bases and J by 7 bases, with 1 base of the junction left unmatched. CDR3 length: 13 amino acids. Germline CDR1 is SGHNT and CDR2 is YYREEE (reference sequence). The chain's CDR3 is CASSRTSGNEQFF. The CDR3 nucleotides are TGTGCCAGCAGCCGGACTAGCGGGAATGAGCAGTTCTTC.

The chain links TRBV11-2 to TRBJ2-5; D possibly corresponds to TRBD2 (5 bases). Germline V gene sequence: CDR1 SGHAT, CDR2 FQNNGV. With 2 bases removed from V and 5 bases from J, the gap between germline ends came to 9 bases. This CDR3 comprises 13 residues. CDR3 residues: CASSLSRGETQYF. The CDR3 coding sequence is TGTGCCAGCAGCTTATCACGAGGGGAGACCCAGTACTTC.